The 28 T cell receptor beta chains below were found in one sample sequenced in a study of blood T cell repertoires in COVID-19. The repertoire was sequenced with immunoSEQ multiplex PCR; TCRdb's copy has only in-frame clones and lacks some. The data show approximately 130,000 clones, around 85% seen once. The sample taken for sequencing was peripheral blood. The receptors originated from a woman between 50 and 59 years old who had recovered from COVID-19.

The chain joins TRBV7-3 to TRBJ2-1; D perhaps matches TRBD2 (6 bases). The CDR3 extends over 16 amino acids. Per germline, CDR1 SGHTA and CDR2 FQGTGA. The V and J ends lost 0 bases and 6 bases respectively, with 15 bases between them. The CDR3: CASSLTGGNDVNEQFF. The CDR3 DNA sequence: TGTGCCAGCAGCTTAACGGGGGGAAACGACGTCAATGAGCAGTTCTTC. The full variable domain, its missing parts supplied by reference TRBV7-3 and TRBJ2-1, is GAGVSQTPSNKVTEKGKYVELRCDPISGHTALYWYRQSLGQGPEFLIYFQGTGAADDSGLPNDRFFAVRPEGSVSTLKIQRTERGDSAVYLCASSLTGGNDVNEQFFGPGTRLTVL.

The chain employs TRBV10-1 and TRBJ2-7, with D possibly matching TRBD2 (5 bases). The CDR3 length is 12 residues. CDR1 and CDR2 (germline): WNHNN, SYGVQD (reference sequence). V lost 6 bases and J 3 bases, leaving 9 bases between the germline ends. The CDR3 sequence: CASSHGNYEQYF. CDR3 in DNA: TGCGCCAGCAGCCACGGGAACTACGAGCAGTACTTC.

The genes are TRBV5-8 and TRBJ1-1; D may be TRBD1 (6 bases). CDR3 size: 14 residues. Deletions cut 4 bases from V and 0 bases from J, with 10 bases between. Germline-derived CDR1 and CDR2 are SGHTS and YDEGEE. The chain's CDR3 is CASSQGLLNTEAFF. The CDR3 bases are TGTGCCAGCAGCCAGGGGTTGTTGAACACTGAAGCTTTCTTT.

The chain is built from TRBV19 and TRBJ2-1; TRBD2 is a possible D gene (6 bases). Germline V gene lookup returns CDR1 LNHDA and CDR2 SQIVND (reference sequence). This CDR3 is built from 16 residues. V gave up 6 bases and J gave up 1 base, with 16 bases separating them. The CDR3 is CASRPGPTRSYNEQFF. The CDR3 nucleotides read TGTGCCAGTAGGCCGGGACCGACTAGGTCCTACAATGAGCAGTTCTTC.

There are a few counts of this clone. This chain uses TRBV18 with TRBJ1-5, with 7 bases identical to TRBD1. V shed 3 bases and J 3 bases; nucleotides not matched to a gene: 8. CDR1 and CDR2 from the germline V gene are KGHSH and LQKENI. This CDR3 spans 16 amino acids. CDR3: CASSPRRDSFNQPQHF. The CDR3 DNA reads TGTGCCAGCTCACCCAGACGGGACAGCTTCAATCAGCCCCAGCATTTT.

This chain connects TRBV4-2 to TRBJ1-5, with a tentative D call TRBD1 (5 bases). This CDR3 is built from 19 residues. CDR1 is LGHNA and CDR2 is YNFKEQ in the germline V gene. Trimming pared 4 bases from V and 4 bases from J, leaving 26 bases between. CDR3 protein: CASSPGWGVVNAINQPQHF. The CDR3 DNA reads as TGTGCCAGCAGCCCGGGTTGGGGGGTCGTAAATGCCATTAATCAGCCCCAGCATTTT.

This sequence joins TRBV9 and TRBJ1-1, with D maybe TRBD1 (6 bases). This CDR3 region has 13 residues. Germline V lookup: CDR1 SGDLS, CDR2 YYNGEE. V lost 4 bases and J 3 bases, leaving 10 bases between the germline ends. CDR3 in amino acids: CASSPGEYTEAFF. Written as DNA, the CDR3 is TGTGCCAGCAGCCCAGGGGAGTACACTGAAGCTTTCTTT.

The V call is TRBV6-2 or TRBV6-3, the J call TRBJ1-2; D remains unclear. V lost 4 bases to trimming and J lost 3 bases, with 18 bases between them. The CDR3 is made up of 16 amino acids. CDR1 and CDR2 from the germline V gene are MNHEY and SVGEGT. Here the CDR3 reads CASSLTLSSQYYGYTF. CDR3 sequence (DNA): TGTGCCAGCAGTTTAACGCTATCCTCCCAATACTATGGCTACACCTTC.

The V call is TRBV12-3 or TRBV12-4, the J call TRBJ2-2; TRBD2 might be the D (6 bases). This CDR3 has 13 residues. Trimming stripped 11 bases from V and 0 bases from J, with 10 bases between. The CDR3 bases are TGTGCCGCCGGGAGAACGAACACCGGGGAGCTGTTTTTT. The encoded protein is CAAGRTNTGELFF.

J is TRBJ2-1 and V is TRBV4-2, with 11 bases lining up with TRBD2. The CDR3 runs 15 residues. J lost 7 bases, V lost 7 bases, and 9 bases had no gene match. Germline values: CDR1 LGHNA, CDR2 YNFKEQ. The CDR3 protein is CASMTSGAQRNEQFF. Written as DNA, the CDR3 is TGTGCCAGCATGACTAGCGGGGCCCAACGGAATGAGCAGTTCTTC.

The chain uses TRBV29-1 and TRBJ1-2; D ambiguous. The germline V gene has CDR1 SQVTM and CDR2 ANQGSEA. V gave up 4 bases and J gave up 0 bases, with 6 bases separating them. The length of the CDR3 is 12 residues. The CDR3 bases are TGCAGCGTTGGGCAGGCTAACTATGGCTACACCTTC. Translating it yields CSVGQANYGYTF.

The chain couples TRBV24-1 to TRBJ2-1; 8 bases agree with TRBD2. Germline V gene data show CDR1 as KGHDR and CDR2 as SFDVKD. This CDR3 has 15 amino acids. The V gene end was trimmed by 2 bases and the J gene end by 3 bases; junction bases not matched to a gene: 2. Here the CDR3 reads CATSDSSGSYNEQFF. CDR3 nucleotides: TGTGCCACCAGTGATTCCAGCGGGAGCTACAATGAGCAGTTCTTC.

The J gene is TRBJ2-7, the V gene TRBV7-9, with 9 bases matching TRBD1. V lost 1 base, J lost 2 bases, and 9 bases stayed unmatched. The germline V gene has CDR1 SEHNR and CDR2 FQNEAQ (reference sequence). CDR3 length: 17 residues. The CDR3 DNA is TGTGCCAGCAGCTTAGTTATCAGGACAGGGGAGGCCTACGAGCAGTACTTC. The encoded protein is CASSLVIRTGEAYEQYF.

The V gene is TRBV27, the J gene TRBJ2-1; no reliable D call. The germline V and J ends were trimmed by 2 bases and 14 bases, with 4 bases remaining between them. Germline V lookup: CDR1 MNHEY, CDR2 SMNVEV (reference sequence). CDR3 length: 9 amino acids. This CDR3 reads CASSLREFF. The CDR3 nucleotides are TGTGCCAGCAGTTTACGCGAGTTCTTC.

This chain connects TRBV12-5 to TRBJ1-3; D not certain. The length of the CDR3 is 15 residues. The germline V gene has CDR1 LGHNT and CDR2 FRNRAP. Trimming took 6 bases from V and 7 from J, leaving 19 bases between them. The CDR3 DNA reads TGTGCTAGTGGCTCGGGGTTGGCACCGGGGAACACCATATATTTT. Its protein is CASGSGLAPGNTIYF.

V and J are TRBV5-5 and TRBJ2-2, with 12 bases fitting TRBD2. Germline loops: CDR1 SGHKS, CDR2 YYEKEE (reference sequence). V shed 0 bases, J shed 7 bases, and the junction held 4 bases outside the gene matches. This CDR3 spans 16 amino acids. The CDR3, as DNA: TGTGCCAGCAGCTTGGAACTAGCGGGAGGTGGCGGGGAGCTGTTTTTT. Protein: CASSLELAGGGGELFF.

This chain uses TRBV12-3 or TRBV12-4 with TRBJ2-7; TRBD1 matches at 8 bases. V was clipped by 6 bases and J by 4 bases; unmatched bases: 5. CDR3 length: 13 amino acids. The CDR3 bases are TGTGCCAGCAGCAACAGGGGGTTGTACGAGCAGTACTTC. Amino acids: CASSNRGLYEQYF.

This clone was seen just once. This chain links TRBV5-1 with TRBJ1-2, with unresolved D. The germline V gene has CDR1 SGHRS and CDR2 YFSETQ. This CDR3 region has 15 residues. Trimming pared 0 bases from V and 0 bases from J, leaving 9 bases between. Here the CDR3 reads CASSLASFSNYGYTF. CDR3 coding DNA: TGCGCCAGCAGCTTGGCCTCCTTTTCTAACTATGGCTACACCTTC.

The J gene is TRBJ1-1, the V gene TRBV29-1; TRBD1 might be the D (5 bases). The germline V and J ends were trimmed by 7 bases and 1 base, with 13 bases remaining between them. The germline CDR1 and CDR2 sequences are SQVTM and ANQGSEA. The CDR3 consists of 13 residues. CDR3 bases: TGCAGCGCTCGGGGGGAGTGGAACACTGAAGCTTTCTTT. This gives the protein CSARGEWNTEAFF.

The chain has TRBV6-5 and TRBJ2-7, with 9 nucleotides matching TRBD1. Germline V gives CDR1 MNHEY, CDR2 SVGAGI. V lost 7 bases, J lost 5 bases, and 9 bases stayed unmatched. There are 14 residues in the CDR3. CDR3: CASTSGQGPHEQYF. Written as DNA, the CDR3 is TGTGCCAGCACCTCGGGACAGGGCCCCCACGAGCAGTACTTC.

The table lists this clone with a few counts. The genes are TRBV7-9 and TRBJ2-5; 7 positions agree with TRBD1. Germline loops: CDR1 SEHNR, CDR2 FQNEAQ (reference sequence). Trimming cost V 5 bases and J 4 bases; bases outside gene matches: 13. The CDR3 is 16 residues long. In nucleotides, the CDR3 is TGTGCCAGCAGCCCAAAGACAGGGATAAGGGCAGAGACCCAGTACTTC. This codes for CASSPKTGIRAETQYF.

This clone was recorded only once. This chain uses TRBV2 with TRBJ1-6; TRBD1 is a possible D gene (5 bases). The length of the CDR3 is 15 residues. Germline V gene sequence: CDR1 SNHLY, CDR2 FYNNEI. Trimming removed 4 bases at V and 2 bases at J, with 9 bases between. The CDR3 nucleotides read TGTGCCAGCAGTGTCGACAGCCCCTATAATTCACCCCTCCACTTT. Translating gives CASSVDSPYNSPLHF.

The chain combines TRBV5-1 with TRBJ2-1; possible D gene TRBD2, 5 bases. The CDR3 loop spans 18 amino acids. The germline V gene encodes CDR1 SGHRS and CDR2 YFSETQ. Trimming shortened V by 0 bases and J by 1 base, and 17 bases separated the two germline ends. CDR3 region: CASSLGPLGSGSYNEQFF. The CDR3 region has the DNA TGCGCCAGCAGCTTGGGTCCGTTGGGGAGTGGGTCCTACAATGAGCAGTTCTTC. Using reference TRBV5-1 and TRBJ2-1 for the parts outside the CDR3, the full variable domain is KAGVTQTPRYLIKTRGQQVTLSCSPISGHRSVSWYQQTPGQGLQFLFEYFSETQRNKGNFPGRFSGRQFSNSRSEMNVSTLELGDSALYLCASSLGPLGSGSYNEQFFGPGTRLTVL.

The V gene is TRBV6-5, the J gene TRBJ2-5; the match to TRBD1 covers 7 bases. V lost 0 bases to trimming and J lost 4 bases; unmatched junction nucleotides: 2. The CDR3 is 14 amino acids. CDR1 MNHEY and CDR2 SVGAGI come from the germline V gene. The CDR3 is CASSYSTGRETQYF. CDR3 nucleotides: TGTGCCAGCAGTTACTCGACAGGGAGAGAGACCCAGTACTTC.

With regard to this clone: The identical CDR3 is also encoded by other nucleotide sequences in the sample. CDR3 DNA sequence: TGCGCCAGCAGCCAACACGGGACAGGCAATGAAAAACTGTTTTTT. Amino acids: CASSQHGTGNEKLFF. The chain links TRBV4-1 to TRBJ1-4, with TRBD1 identical over 8 bases. The CDR3 loop spans 15 amino acids. The germline gives CDR1 MGHRA, CDR2 YSYEKL. The V segment lost 2 bases and the J segment 5 bases; nucleotides outside the gene matches: 4.

The chain uses TRBV7-8 and TRBJ2-1, with D possibly matching TRBD2 (5 bases). Per germline, CDR1 SGHVS and CDR2 FQNEAQ. The CDR3 has 14 amino acids. V was clipped by 3 bases and J by 2 bases, with 8 bases between them. In DNA form, the CDR3 reads TGTGCCAGCAGCTTTCGGCGGGCCTACAATGAGCAGTTCTTC. This sequence encodes CASSFRRAYNEQFF.

The CDR3 nucleotides are TGTGCCAGTAGTATAGATGGGGCGGGGGGCCAAGAGACCCAGTACTTC. Its translation: CASSIDGAGGQETQYF. The V gene is TRBV19, the J gene TRBJ2-5; TRBD2 aligns across 8 bases. With V trimmed by 0 bases and J by 1 base, 4 bases remained unmatched. The CDR3 runs to 16 residues. Germline V gives CDR1 LNHDA, CDR2 SQIVND (reference sequence).

This clone was seen once. The chain combines TRBV5-1 with TRBJ2-2; 9 bases fit TRBD2. Germline-derived CDR1 and CDR2 are SGHRS and YFSETQ. V lost 5 bases and J lost 1; bases outside the gene matches: 0. CDR3 length: 14 residues. The CDR3 bases are TGCGCCAGCAGGCGGGAGGGGAACACCGGGGAGCTGTTTTTT. It yields the protein CASRREGNTGELFF.